This T cell receptor beta chain was identified during a study of blood T cell repertoires in COVID-19. Clones were sequenced by immunoSEQ multiplex PCR, and TCRdb holds only the in-frame ones, with some missing. The profile shows 55,000 to 80,000 clones, approximately 86% of them singletons. There are 11 residues in the CDR3. The V and J ends lost 4 bases and 5 bases respectively, with 6 bases between them. CDR1 and CDR2 (germline): LGHDT, YNNKEL (reference sequence). The source is a human donor in a cohort sampled during active COVID-19. Sequencing used peripheral blood. The gene calls are TRBV3-1 (or the pseudogene TRBV3-2) and TRBJ2-7; no clear D gene. The CDR3 DNA sequence: TGTGCCAGCAGCCTCTCAGACGAGCAGTACTTC. Its protein product is CASSLSDEQYF.